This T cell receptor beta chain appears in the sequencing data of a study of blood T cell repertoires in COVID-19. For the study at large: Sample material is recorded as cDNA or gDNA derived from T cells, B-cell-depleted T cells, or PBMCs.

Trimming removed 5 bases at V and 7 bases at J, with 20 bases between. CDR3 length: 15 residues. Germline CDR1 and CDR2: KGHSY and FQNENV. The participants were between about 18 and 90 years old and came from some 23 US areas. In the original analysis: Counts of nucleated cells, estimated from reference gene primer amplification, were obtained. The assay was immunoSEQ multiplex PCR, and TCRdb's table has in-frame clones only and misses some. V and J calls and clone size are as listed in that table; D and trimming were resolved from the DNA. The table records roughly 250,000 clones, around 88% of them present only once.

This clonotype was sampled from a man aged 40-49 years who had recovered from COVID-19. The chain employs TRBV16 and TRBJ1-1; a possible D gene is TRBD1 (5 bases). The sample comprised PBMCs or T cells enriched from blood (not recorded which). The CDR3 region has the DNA TGTGCCAGCAGCTCCTCCGGGACTCCCTACGGTGAAGCTTTCTTT. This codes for CASSSSGTPYGEAFF. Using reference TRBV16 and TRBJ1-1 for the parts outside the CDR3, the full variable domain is GEEVAQTPKHLVRGEGQKAKLYCAPIKGHSYVFWYQQVLKNEFKFLISFQNENVFDETGMPKERFSAKCLPNSPCSLEIQATKLEDSAVYFCASSSSGTPYGEAFFGQGTRLTVV.